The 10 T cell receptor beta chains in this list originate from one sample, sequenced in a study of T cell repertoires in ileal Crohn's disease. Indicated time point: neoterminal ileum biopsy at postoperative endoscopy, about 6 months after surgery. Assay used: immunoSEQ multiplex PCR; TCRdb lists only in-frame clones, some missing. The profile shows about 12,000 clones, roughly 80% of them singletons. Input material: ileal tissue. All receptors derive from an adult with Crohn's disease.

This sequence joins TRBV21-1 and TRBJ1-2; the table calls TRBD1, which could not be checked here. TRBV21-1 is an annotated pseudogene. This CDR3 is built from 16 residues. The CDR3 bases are TGTGCCAGCAGCTCAAGCTGGACAGGGTGGAGTAGTGGCTACACCTTC. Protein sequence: CASSSSWTGWSSGYTF.

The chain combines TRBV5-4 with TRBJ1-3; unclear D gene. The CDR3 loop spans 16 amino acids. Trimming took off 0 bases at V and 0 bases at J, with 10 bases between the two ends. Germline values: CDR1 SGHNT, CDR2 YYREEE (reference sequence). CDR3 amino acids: CASSLDSGYSGNTIYF. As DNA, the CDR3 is TGTGCCAGCAGCTTGGATTCAGGTTACTCTGGAAACACCATATATTTT.

The CDR3 nucleotides read TGTGCCAGCAGTTGGGACAGGGTGAACAATCAGCCCCAGCATTTT. Translated: CASSWDRVNNQPQHF. V gene TRBV7-8 combines with J gene TRBJ1-5; TRBD1 aligns across 9 bases. Looked up from germline, CDR1 is SGHVS and CDR2 is FQNEAQ. This CDR3 is 15 amino acids long. V lost 6 bases and J lost 3; bases outside the gene matches: 6.

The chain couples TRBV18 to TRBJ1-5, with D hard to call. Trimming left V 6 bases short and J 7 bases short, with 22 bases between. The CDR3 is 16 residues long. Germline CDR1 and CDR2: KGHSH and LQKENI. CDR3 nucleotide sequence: TGTGCCAGCTCTGCGGCCGGACTCGGTTCGTTCCAGCCCCAGCATTTT. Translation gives CASSAAGLGSFQPQHF.

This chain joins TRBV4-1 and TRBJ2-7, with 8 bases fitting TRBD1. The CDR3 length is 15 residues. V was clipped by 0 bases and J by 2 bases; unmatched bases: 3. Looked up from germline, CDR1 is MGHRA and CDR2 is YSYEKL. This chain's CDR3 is CASSQDETGAYEQYF. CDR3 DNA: TGCGCCAGCAGCCAAGACGAGACAGGGGCCTACGAGCAGTACTTC.

As DNA, the CDR3 is TGTGCCAGCCAGCGGGAGGGCCGTGGCGAGCAGTACTTC. Translated: CASQREGRGEQYF. The rearrangement links TRBV5-6 to TRBJ2-7, with 10 bases identical to TRBD2. The germline V gene has CDR1 SGHDT and CDR2 YYEEEE. This CDR3 spans 13 amino acids. The J segment lost 6 bases and the V segment lost 7 bases, leaving 7 bases of the junction unmatched.

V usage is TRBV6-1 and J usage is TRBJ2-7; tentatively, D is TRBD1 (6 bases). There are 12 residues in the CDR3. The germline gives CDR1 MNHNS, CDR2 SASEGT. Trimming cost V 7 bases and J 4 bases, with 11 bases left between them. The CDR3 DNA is TGTGCCAGCATCGGACAGCTTTACGAGCAGTACTTC. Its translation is CASIGQLYEQYF.

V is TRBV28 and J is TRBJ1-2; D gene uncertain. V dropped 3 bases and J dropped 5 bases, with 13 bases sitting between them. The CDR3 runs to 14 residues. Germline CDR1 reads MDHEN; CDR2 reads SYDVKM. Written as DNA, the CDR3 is TGTGCCAGCAGTTTCGCAGGATTCTTATATGGCTACACCTTC. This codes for CASSFAGFLYGYTF.

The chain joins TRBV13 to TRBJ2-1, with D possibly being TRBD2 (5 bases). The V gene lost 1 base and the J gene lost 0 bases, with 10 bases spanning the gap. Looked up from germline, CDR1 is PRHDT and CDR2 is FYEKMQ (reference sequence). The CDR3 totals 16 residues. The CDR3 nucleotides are TGTGCCAGCAGCTTAGAATGGAGGAGCTCCTACAATGAGCAGTTCTTC. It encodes CASSLEWRSSYNEQFF.

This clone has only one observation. CDR3 amino acids: CASSLNEETQYF. CDR3 coding DNA: TGTGCCAGCAGCCTAAACGAAGAGACCCAGTACTTC. The rearrangement links TRBV7-9 to TRBJ2-5; D not resolved. The CDR3 covers 12 residues. Trimming removed 5 bases from V and 3 bases from J, with 7 bases in between. Germline CDR1 is SEHNR and CDR2 is FQNEAQ (reference sequence).